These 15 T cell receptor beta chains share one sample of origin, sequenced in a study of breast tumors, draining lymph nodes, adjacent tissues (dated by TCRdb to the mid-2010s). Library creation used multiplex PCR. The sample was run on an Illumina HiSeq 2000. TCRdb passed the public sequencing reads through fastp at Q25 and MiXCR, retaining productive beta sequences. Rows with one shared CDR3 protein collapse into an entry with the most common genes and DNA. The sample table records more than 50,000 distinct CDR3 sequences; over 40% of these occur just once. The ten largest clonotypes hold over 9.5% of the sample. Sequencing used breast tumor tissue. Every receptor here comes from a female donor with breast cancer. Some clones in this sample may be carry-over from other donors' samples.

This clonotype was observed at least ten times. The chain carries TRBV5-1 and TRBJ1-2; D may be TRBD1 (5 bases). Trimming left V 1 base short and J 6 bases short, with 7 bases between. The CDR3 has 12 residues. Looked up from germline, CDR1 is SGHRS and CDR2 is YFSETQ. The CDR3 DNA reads TGCGCCAGCAGCTTGATGGGGGATGGCTACACCTTC. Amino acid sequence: CASSLMGDGYTF.

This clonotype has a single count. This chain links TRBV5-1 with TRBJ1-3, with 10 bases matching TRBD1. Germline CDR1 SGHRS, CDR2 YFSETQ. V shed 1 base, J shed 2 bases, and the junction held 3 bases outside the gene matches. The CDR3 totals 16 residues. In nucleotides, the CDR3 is TGCGCCAGCAGCTTGATGACAGGGGGCACTGGAAACACCATATATTTT. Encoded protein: CASSLMTGGTGNTIYF.

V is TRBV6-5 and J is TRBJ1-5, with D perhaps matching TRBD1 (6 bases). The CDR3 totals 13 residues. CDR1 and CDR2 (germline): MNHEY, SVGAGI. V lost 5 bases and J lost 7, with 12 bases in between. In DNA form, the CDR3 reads TGTGCCAGCAGTACCGAGACAGGCCAGCCCCAGCATTTT. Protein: CASSTETGQPQHF.

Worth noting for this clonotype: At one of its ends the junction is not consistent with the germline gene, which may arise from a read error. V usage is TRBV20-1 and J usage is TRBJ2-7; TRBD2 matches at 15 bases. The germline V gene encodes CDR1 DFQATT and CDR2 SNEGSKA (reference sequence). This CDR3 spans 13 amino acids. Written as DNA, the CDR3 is TGCAGTGCTAGGGGACTAGCGGGAGGCGAGCGGTACTTC. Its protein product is CSARGLAGGERYF.

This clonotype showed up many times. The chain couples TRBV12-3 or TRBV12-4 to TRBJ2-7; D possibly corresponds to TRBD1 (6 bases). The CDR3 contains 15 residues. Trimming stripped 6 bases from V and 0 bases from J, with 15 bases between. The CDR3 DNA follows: TGTGCCAGCAGGGACCAGGGGAAGAGCTCCTACGAGCAGTACTTC. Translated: CASRDQGKSSYEQYF.

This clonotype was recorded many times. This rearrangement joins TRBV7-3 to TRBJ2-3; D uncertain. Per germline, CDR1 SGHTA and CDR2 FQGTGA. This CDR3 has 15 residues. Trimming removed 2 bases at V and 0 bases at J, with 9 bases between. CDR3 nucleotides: TGTGCCAGCAGCTTACGGCTGGATAGCACAGATACGCAGTATTTT. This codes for CASSLRLDSTDTQYF. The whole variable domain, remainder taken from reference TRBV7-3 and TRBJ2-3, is GAGVSQTPSNKVTEKGKYVELRCDPISGHTALYWYRQSLGQGPEFLIYFQGTGAADDSGLPNDRFFAVRPEGSVSTLKIQRTERGDSAVYLCASSLRLDSTDTQYFGPGTRLTVL.

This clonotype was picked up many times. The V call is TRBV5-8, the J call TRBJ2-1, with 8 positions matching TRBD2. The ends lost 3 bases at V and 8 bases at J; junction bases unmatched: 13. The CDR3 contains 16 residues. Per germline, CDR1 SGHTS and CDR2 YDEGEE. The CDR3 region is CASSYRSGSGLDEQFF. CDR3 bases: TGTGCCAGCAGCTACCGCAGCGGGAGTGGATTGGATGAGCAGTTCTTC.

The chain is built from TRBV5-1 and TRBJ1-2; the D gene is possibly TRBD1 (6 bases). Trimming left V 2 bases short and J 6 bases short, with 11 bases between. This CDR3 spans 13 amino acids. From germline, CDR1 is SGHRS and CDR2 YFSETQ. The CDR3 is CASSLQGIDGYTF. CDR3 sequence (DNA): TGCGCCAGCAGCTTACAGGGTATCGATGGCTACACCTTC.

Here the CDR3 reads CASGTLAGSSYEQYF. In nucleotides, the CDR3 is TGCGCCAGCGGCACCCTGGCAGGGAGCTCCTACGAGCAGTACTTC. V gene TRBV5-1 combines with J gene TRBJ2-7, with D tentatively TRBD1 or TRBD2 (5 bases each). The V and J ends lost 7 bases and 0 bases respectively, with 17 bases between them. CDR1 SGHRS and CDR2 YFSETQ come from the germline V gene. The CDR3 runs 15 residues.

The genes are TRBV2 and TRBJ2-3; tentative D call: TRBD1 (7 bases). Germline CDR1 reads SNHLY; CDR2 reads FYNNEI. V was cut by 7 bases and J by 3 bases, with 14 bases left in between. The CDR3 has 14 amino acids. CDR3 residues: CASMEGAETDTQYF. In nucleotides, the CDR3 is TGTGCCAGCATGGAGGGGGCGGAGACAGATACGCAGTATTTT. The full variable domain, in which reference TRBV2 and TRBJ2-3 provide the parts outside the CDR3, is EPEVTQTPSHQVTQMGQEVILRCVPISNHLYFYWYRQILGQKVEFLVSFYNNEISEKSEIFDDQFSVERPDGSNFTLKIRSTKLEDSAMYFCASMEGAETDTQYFGPGTRLTVL.

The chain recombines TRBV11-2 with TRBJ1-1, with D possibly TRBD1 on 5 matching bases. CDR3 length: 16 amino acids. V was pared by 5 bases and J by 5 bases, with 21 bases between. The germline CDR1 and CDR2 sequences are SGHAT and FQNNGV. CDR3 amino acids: CASSAARGLEGTEAFF. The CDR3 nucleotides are TGTGCCAGCAGCGCTGCTCGGGGGTTGGAAGGAACTGAAGCTTTCTTT.

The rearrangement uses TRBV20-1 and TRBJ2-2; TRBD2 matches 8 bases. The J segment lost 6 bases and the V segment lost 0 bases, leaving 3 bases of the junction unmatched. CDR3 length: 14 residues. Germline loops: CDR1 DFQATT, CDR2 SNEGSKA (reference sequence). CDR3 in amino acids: CSAREGAGAGELFF. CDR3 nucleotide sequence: TGCAGTGCTAGAGAGGGAGCGGGAGCCGGGGAGCTGTTTTTT.

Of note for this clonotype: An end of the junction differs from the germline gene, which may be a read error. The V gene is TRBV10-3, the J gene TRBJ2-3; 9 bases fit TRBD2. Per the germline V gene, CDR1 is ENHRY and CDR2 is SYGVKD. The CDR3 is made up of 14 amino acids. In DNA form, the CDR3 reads TGTGCCATAAGACTAGCGGAAGAGACAGATACGCAGTATTTC. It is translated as CAIRLAEETDTQYF.

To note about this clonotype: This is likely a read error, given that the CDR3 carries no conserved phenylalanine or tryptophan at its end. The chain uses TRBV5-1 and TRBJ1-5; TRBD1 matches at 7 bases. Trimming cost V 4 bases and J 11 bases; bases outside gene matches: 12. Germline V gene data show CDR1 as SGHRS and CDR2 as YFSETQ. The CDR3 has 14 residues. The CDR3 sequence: CASSPGQTNHSQHL. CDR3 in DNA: TGCGCCAGCAGCCCGGGACAGACAAATCACTCCCAGCATCTT.

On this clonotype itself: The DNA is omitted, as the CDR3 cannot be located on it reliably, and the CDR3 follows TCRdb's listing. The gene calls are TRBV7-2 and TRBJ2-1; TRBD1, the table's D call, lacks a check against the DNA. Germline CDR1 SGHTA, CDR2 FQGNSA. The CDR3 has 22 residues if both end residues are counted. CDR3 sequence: CASSPLCASSKNGLGTYNEQFF.